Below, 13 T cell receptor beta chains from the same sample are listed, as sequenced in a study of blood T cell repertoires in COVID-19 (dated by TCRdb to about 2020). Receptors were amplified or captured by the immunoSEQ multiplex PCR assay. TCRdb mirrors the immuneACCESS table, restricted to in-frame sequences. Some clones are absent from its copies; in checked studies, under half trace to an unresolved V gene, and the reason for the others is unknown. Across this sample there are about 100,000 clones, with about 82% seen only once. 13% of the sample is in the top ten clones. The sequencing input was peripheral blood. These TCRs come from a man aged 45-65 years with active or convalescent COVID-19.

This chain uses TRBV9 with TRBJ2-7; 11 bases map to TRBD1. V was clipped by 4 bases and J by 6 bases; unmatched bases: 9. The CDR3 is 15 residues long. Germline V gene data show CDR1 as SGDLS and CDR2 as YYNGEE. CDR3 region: CASSPRDRGFFEQYF. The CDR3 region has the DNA TGTGCCAGCAGCCCTCGGGACAGGGGGTTTTTCGAGCAGTACTTC.

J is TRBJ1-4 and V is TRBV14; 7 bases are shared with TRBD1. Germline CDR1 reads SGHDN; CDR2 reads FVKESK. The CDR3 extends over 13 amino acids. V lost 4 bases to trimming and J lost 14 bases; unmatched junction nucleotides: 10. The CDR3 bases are TGTGCCAGCAGCCGACTAACAGGGGAGATGCTGTTTTTT. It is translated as CASSRLTGEMLFF.

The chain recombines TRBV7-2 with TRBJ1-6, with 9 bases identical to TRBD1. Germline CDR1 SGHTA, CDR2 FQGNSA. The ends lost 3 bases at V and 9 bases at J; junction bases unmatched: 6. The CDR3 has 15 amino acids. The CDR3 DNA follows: TGTGCCAGCAGCTTCAGACAGGGGGATGGTTCACCCCTCCACTTT. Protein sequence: CASSFRQGDGSPLHF.

CDR3 loop: CASSPRAASGANVLTF. The CDR3 nucleotides read TGTGCCAGCTCACCACGGGCAGCCTCTGGGGCCAACGTCCTGACTTTC. This sequence joins TRBV18 and TRBJ2-6, with D unresolved. This CDR3 contains 16 residues. The ends were cut back, 1 base at V and 0 bases at J, with 7 bases in the middle. Germline CDR1 is KGHSH and CDR2 is LQKENI.

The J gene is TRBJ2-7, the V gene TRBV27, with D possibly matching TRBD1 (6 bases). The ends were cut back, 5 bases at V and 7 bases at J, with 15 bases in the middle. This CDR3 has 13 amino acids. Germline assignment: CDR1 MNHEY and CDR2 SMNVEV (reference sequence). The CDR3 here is CASSELQGLEQYF. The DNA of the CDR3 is TGTGCCAGCAGTGAGTTACAGGGCTTAGAGCAGTACTTC.

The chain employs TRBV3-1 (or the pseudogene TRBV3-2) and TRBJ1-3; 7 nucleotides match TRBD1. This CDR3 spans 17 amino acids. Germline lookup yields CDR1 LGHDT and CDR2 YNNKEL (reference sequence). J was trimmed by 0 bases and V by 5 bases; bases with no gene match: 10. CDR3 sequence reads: CASSTSPGQYSGNTIYF. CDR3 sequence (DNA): TGTGCCAGCAGCACCTCTCCGGGACAGTACTCTGGAAACACCATATATTTT.

The CDR3 DNA reads TGTGCCAGCAGTGACTTTAATTCACCCCTCCACTTT. Protein: CASSDFNSPLHF. The V call is TRBV2, the J call TRBJ1-6; D is ambiguous. V gave up 3 bases and J gave up 6 bases, with 3 bases separating them. The CDR3 extends over 12 amino acids. The germline CDR1 and CDR2 sequences are SNHLY and FYNNEI.

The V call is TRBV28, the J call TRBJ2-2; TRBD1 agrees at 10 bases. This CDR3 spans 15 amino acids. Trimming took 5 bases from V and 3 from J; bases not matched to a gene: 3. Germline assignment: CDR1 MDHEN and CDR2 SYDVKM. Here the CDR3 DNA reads TGTGCCAGCAGTCAAGGGACAGGGGACACCGGGGAGCTGTTTTTT. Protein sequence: CASSQGTGDTGELFF.

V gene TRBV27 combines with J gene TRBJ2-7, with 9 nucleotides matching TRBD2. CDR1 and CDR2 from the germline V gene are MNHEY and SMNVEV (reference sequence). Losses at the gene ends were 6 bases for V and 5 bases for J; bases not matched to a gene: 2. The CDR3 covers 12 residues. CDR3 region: CASRSGRHEQYF. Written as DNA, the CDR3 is TGTGCCAGCAGAAGCGGGAGGCACGAGCAGTACTTC.

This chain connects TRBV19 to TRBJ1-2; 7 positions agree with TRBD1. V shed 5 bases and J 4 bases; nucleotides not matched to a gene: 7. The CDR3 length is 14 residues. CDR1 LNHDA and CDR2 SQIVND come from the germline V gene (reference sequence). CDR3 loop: CASSSRSGGYGYTF. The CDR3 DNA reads TGTGCCAGTAGTTCCCGCTCAGGGGGCTATGGCTACACCTTC.

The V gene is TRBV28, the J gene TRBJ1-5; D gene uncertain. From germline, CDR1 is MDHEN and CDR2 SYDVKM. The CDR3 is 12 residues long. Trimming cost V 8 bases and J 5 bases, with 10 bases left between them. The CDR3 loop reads CASALLYQPQHF. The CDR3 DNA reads TGTGCCAGCGCGCTTTTGTATCAGCCCCAGCATTTT.

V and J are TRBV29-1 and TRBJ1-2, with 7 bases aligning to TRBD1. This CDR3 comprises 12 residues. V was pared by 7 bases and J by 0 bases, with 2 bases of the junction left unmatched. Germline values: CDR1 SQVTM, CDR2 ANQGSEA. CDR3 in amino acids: CSEGGPNYGYTF. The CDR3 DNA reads TGCAGCGAAGGGGGCCCTAACTATGGCTACACCTTC.

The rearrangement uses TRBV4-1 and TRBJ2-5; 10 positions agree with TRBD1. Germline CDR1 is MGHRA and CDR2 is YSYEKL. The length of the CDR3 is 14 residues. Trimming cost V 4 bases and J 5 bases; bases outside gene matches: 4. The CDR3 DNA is TGCGCCAGCAGCCGAGGACAGGGGGTTGAGACCCAGTACTTC. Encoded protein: CASSRGQGVETQYF.